These 8 T cell receptor beta chains were all obtained from the same sample, sequenced in a study of T-cell memory formation after mild COVID-19. TCRdb passed the 5' RACE reads through MiXCR, listing each CDR3 protein once. The sample gives about 290,000 distinct CDR3 sequences, roughly 15% of which show up once; around 23% is in the top ten. The source material was PBMCs or a T cell subset sorted from them (not recorded which). Receptors originate from a man between 18 and 29 years old who had mild COVID-19 (a few samples of this study predate the infection). Cell type and time point are not known.

This clonotype was observed a handful of times. The chain joins TRBV12-3 or TRBV12-4 to TRBJ2-2; D may be TRBD1 (6 bases). Trimming pared 6 bases from V and 1 base from J, leaving 12 bases between. The CDR3 runs 15 residues. The CDR3 DNA sequence: TGTGCCAGCAGCGCCGGGACAATGAACACCGGGGAGCTGTTTTTT. Translated, it gives CASSAGTMNTGELFF.

The sample holds a few counts of this clonotype. The chain carries TRBV3-2 and TRBJ2-7; no check of the table's D call, TRBD1, against the DNA was made. TRBV3-2 is noted as a pseudogene. This CDR3 has 15 residues. DNA for the CDR3: TGTGCCAGCAGCTGGACAGGGCTTTTTTCCTACGAGCAGTACGTC. It yields the protein CASSWTGLFSYEQYV.

This clonotype was observed a handful of times. The chain carries TRBV5-1 and TRBJ1-1; D possibly corresponds to TRBD1 (5 bases). Per germline, CDR1 SGHRS and CDR2 YFSETQ. This CDR3 comprises 14 residues. The ends were cut back, 1 base at V and 5 bases at J, with 12 bases in the middle. Written as DNA, the CDR3 is TGCGCCAGCAGCTTGCAGGGCTTTGGGACTGAAGCTTTCTTT. Its protein product is CASSLQGFGTEAFF.

This clonotype occurred a few times. The V gene is TRBV12-3 or TRBV12-4, the J gene TRBJ1-2; D gene unclear. Trimming removed 1 base from V and 8 bases from J, with 8 bases in between. The CDR3 contains 12 residues. The CDR3 region has the DNA TGTGCCAGCAGTTTAGGGGTTTTCGGCTACACCTTC. As protein: CASSLGVFGYTF.

This CDR3 is CASSPLAGSETQYF. DNA for the CDR3: TGTGCCAGCAGTCCCCTGGCAGGGTCCGAGACCCAGTACTTC. The chain couples TRBV28 to TRBJ2-5, with a possible D match to TRBD1 (5 bases). CDR1 is MDHEN, CDR2 SYDVKM, per germline. The V end was cut by 5 bases, the J end by 5 bases, with 15 bases between. The CDR3 covers 14 residues.

The V gene is TRBV5-1, the J gene TRBJ1-1; D gene uncertain. The V gene's germline CDR1 is SGHRS and CDR2 YFSETQ. Trimming pared 6 bases from V and 1 base from J, leaving 10 bases between. This CDR3 contains 13 residues. The CDR3 sequence: CASTESPNTEAFF. CDR3 DNA: TGCGCCAGCACAGAATCTCCGAACACTGAAGCTTTCTTT.

The chain uses TRBV12-3 or TRBV12-4 and TRBJ2-6; D is unresolved. This CDR3 contains 16 residues. Between the trimmed V and J ends, which lost 0 bases and 8 bases, there was a span of 14 bases. Written as DNA, the CDR3 is TGTGCCAGCAGTTTAGCGCGGTATTTCCCGACCAACGTCCTGACTTTC. This sequence encodes CASSLARYFPTNVLTF.

The V and J genes are TRBV7-9 and TRBJ2-2; D is undetermined. Trimming removed 5 bases at V and 4 bases at J, with 17 bases between. CDR1 and CDR2 (germline): SEHNR, FQNEAQ (reference sequence). The CDR3 sequence is 16 residues long. CDR3 loop: CASSPSVGVATGELFF. DNA of the CDR3: TGTGCCAGCAGCCCATCGGTTGGGGTCGCCACCGGGGAGCTGTTTTTT.